The 15 T cell receptor beta chains presented below share a single source sample, sequenced in a study of T cell responses to AZD1222 COVID-19 vaccine. Some clones are missing from TCRdb's copy, which holds only in-frame ones; the method was immunoSEQ multiplex PCR. This table holds around 100,000 clones, around 87% found once. Sequenced material: peripheral blood, taken on day 0 of MenACWY control vaccination. These receptors all stem from an adult in good health.

V usage is TRBV29-1 and J usage is TRBJ1-2; 8 nucleotides align to TRBD1. Germline loops: CDR1 SQVTM, CDR2 ANQGSEA. V lost 7 bases to trimming and J lost 7 bases; unmatched junction nucleotides: 11. This CDR3 spans 13 amino acids. Written as DNA, the CDR3 is TGCAGCGCCGGGGGTGGGACAGGTGTTGGCTACACCTTC. Residues: CSAGGGTGVGYTF.

Turning to this clone: Compared with germline, one end of the junction differs, possibly owing to a read error. V gene TRBV5-5 combines with J gene TRBJ2-5, with TRBD1 as a possible D gene (5 bases). Germline-derived CDR1 and CDR2 are SGHKS and YYEKEE (reference sequence). The CDR3 length is 14 residues. The CDR3: CASSLAWGGEAQYF. Written as DNA, the CDR3 is TGTGCCAGCAGCTTGGCCTGGGGCGGAGAGGCCCAGTACTTC. Complete variable domain (other parts from reference TRBV5-5 and TRBJ2-5): DAGVTQSPTHLIKTRGQQVTLRCSPISGHKSVSWYQQVLGQGPQFIFQYYEKEERGRGNFPDRFSARQFPNYSSELNVNALLLGDSALYLCASSLAWGGEAQYFGPGTRLLVL.

This clone was found once. V usage is TRBV12-5 and J usage is TRBJ1-3; D uncertain. CDR1 LGHNT and CDR2 FRNRAP come from the germline V gene. The CDR3 is made up of 16 amino acids. Trimming stripped 2 bases from V and 0 bases from J, with 11 bases between. The CDR3 DNA reads TGTGCTAGTGGTTTGTGGTCCCGGACCTCTGGAAACACCATATATTTT. Its translation: CASGLWSRTSGNTIYF.

In its sample, this clone was seen once. This sequence joins TRBV5-5 and TRBJ2-2, with D unresolved. Per germline, CDR1 SGHKS and CDR2 YYEKEE (reference sequence). V was shortened by 2 bases and J by 3 bases, with 2 bases between the two germline ends. The CDR3 is 12 residues long. This CDR3 reads CASSFYTGELFF. The CDR3 coding sequence is TGTGCCAGCAGCTTTTACACCGGGGAGCTGTTTTTT.

This sequence joins TRBV6-6 and TRBJ2-5; 7 bases match TRBD1. V shed 6 bases, J shed 4 bases, and the junction held 5 bases outside the gene matches. CDR3 length: 13 residues. Germline CDR1 is MNHNY and CDR2 is SVGAGI (reference sequence). CDR3 nucleotide sequence: TGTGCCAGCAGCCGAGGGGGCAGAGAGACCCAGTACTTC. Protein product: CASSRGGRETQYF.

V is TRBV19 and J is TRBJ1-5; 8 bases are a match to TRBD1. V shed 5 bases, J shed 5 bases, and the junction held 8 bases outside the gene matches. The CDR3 covers 15 residues. Germline V CDR1 and CDR2: LNHDA, SQIVND (reference sequence). The CDR3 DNA follows: TGTGCCAGTAGTTTGCAGGGGGCCTTCTATCAGCCCCAGCATTTT. Translating gives CASSLQGAFYQPQHF.

J is TRBJ1-2 and V is TRBV19; TRBD1 aligns across 9 bases. This CDR3 is built from 16 residues. The germline gives CDR1 LNHDA, CDR2 SQIVND (reference sequence). V shed 4 bases and J 2 bases; nucleotides not matched to a gene: 8. CDR3 loop: CASSSPPGQGNYGYTF. The CDR3 region has the DNA TGTGCCAGTAGTAGCCCCCCGGGACAGGGAAACTATGGCTACACCTTC.

The chain joins TRBV9 to TRBJ2-7; D is undetermined. Trimming removed 0 bases from V and 7 bases from J, with 11 bases in between. Germline values: CDR1 SGDLS, CDR2 YYNGEE. The CDR3 runs to 13 residues. The CDR3 sequence: CASSVDSLGEQYF. In DNA form, the CDR3 reads TGTGCCAGCAGCGTAGACAGTCTCGGGGAGCAGTACTTC.

V is TRBV6-5 and J is TRBJ1-6; no firm D call. Deletions cut 5 bases from V and 6 bases from J, with 11 bases between. CDR3 length: 14 residues. Germline CDR1 and CDR2: MNHEY and SVGAGI. The CDR3 sequence is CASSTETANSPLHF. The CDR3 bases are TGTGCCAGCAGTACAGAAACGGCTAATTCACCCCTCCACTTT.

The J gene is TRBJ2-3, the V gene TRBV7-8; 11 nucleotides line up with TRBD2. Unmatched junction bases numbered 10, after V lost 6 bases and J lost 2 bases. This CDR3 spans 17 amino acids. Germline assignment: CDR1 SGHVS and CDR2 FQNEAQ. In nucleotides, the CDR3 is TGTGCCAGCAGAATTCTAGCGGGAGGCCAAAACACAGATACGCAGTATTTT. Its translation: CASRILAGGQNTDTQYF.

The rearrangement uses TRBV28 and TRBJ2-6, with 7 bases matching TRBD1. The CDR3 sequence is 16 residues long. Germline V gene lookup returns CDR1 MDHEN and CDR2 SYDVKM. V was clipped by 5 bases and J by 0 bases; unmatched bases: 4. Here the CDR3 DNA reads TGTGCCAGCAGTCCCGGGACAGTCTCTGGGGCCAACGTCCTGACTTTC. Amino acids: CASSPGTVSGANVLTF.

The chain combines TRBV24-1 with TRBJ2-7; perhaps TRBD2 as D (7 bases). Germline V gene lookup returns CDR1 KGHDR and CDR2 SFDVKD. Trimming left V 6 bases short and J 6 bases short, with 14 bases between. The CDR3 loop spans 13 amino acids. The CDR3 bases are TGTGCCACCAGTTCGGGGGGCTGGTCCGAGCAGTACTTC. It encodes CATSSGGWSEQYF.

This chain joins TRBV18 and TRBJ1-3; D might be TRBD1 (5 bases). Trimming pared 1 base from V and 0 bases from J, leaving 16 bases between. CDR3 length equals 18 residues. Germline loops: CDR1 KGHSH, CDR2 LQKENI. The CDR3 here is CASSPQLGPSSSGNTIYF. The CDR3 DNA is TGTGCCAGCTCACCACAACTGGGACCGTCGAGCTCTGGAAACACCATATATTTT.

V gene TRBV24-1 combines with J gene TRBJ1-1, with 8 bases aligning to TRBD1. Trimming took 5 bases from V and 4 from J; bases not matched to a gene: 8. This CDR3 contains 15 residues. Germline V CDR1 and CDR2: KGHDR, SFDVKD. The CDR3 DNA follows: TGTGCCACCAGTGGGACGACAGGGGCCGTCACTGAAGCTTTCTTT. Protein: CATSGTTGAVTEAFF.

The chain recombines TRBV28 with TRBJ2-2, with a tentative D call TRBD1 (6 bases). The CDR3 loop spans 16 amino acids. Germline CDR1 is MDHEN and CDR2 is SYDVKM. V gave up 7 bases and J gave up 5 bases, with 20 bases separating them. The DNA of the CDR3 is TGTGCCAGCACCCTCTCCGGGACACTACTGACCGGGGAGCTGTTTTTT. Its translation: CASTLSGTLLTGELFF.